Below, one TCR beta chain is given with its context. The target antigen is unknown. The PCR was carried out with 60 Vbeta primers and 13 Jbeta primers. Libraries were prepared by immunoSEQ multiplex PCR; TCRdb keeps only in-frame clonotypes and omits some of them. The table has 150,000 to 200,000 clones, around four fifths seen once. Germline assignment: CDR1 MNHNS and CDR2 SASEGT. CDR3 length equals 11 residues. These data belong to a study of cytomegalovirus exposure and HLA in healthy donors. Study-wide background: Out of 398 genotyped donors, about 80% belonged to the Caucasian-associated ancestry cluster.

Overall study results and limits: V segments that were indistinguishable, TRBV6-2 and TRBV6-3 among them, were omitted from analysis.

The specimen was PBMCs. This sequence was found in a female donor in good health and CMV-seronegative. The chain is built from TRBV6-1 and TRBJ2-5, with D possibly matching TRBD1 (6 bases). The J call could be wrong; TRBJ2-7 is a better fit for the DNA end. CDR3 sequence reads: CASNRVYEQYF. The CDR3 DNA is TGTGCCAGCAACAGGGTCTACGAGCAGTACTTC.